Below are 24 T cell receptor beta chains sequenced from a single sample in a study of early T cells in non-severe SARS-CoV-2 infection. TCRdb ran MiXCR on the 5' RACE reads and lists one entry per CDR3 protein. Of about 50,000 distinct CDR3 sequences detected, 7.5% to 10% appear once; the ten largest clones hold about 16%. The sequenced sample consisted of whole blood. These receptors were taken from an adult who was a healthcare worker with PCR-confirmed SARS-CoV-2 infection or an uninfected control (not recorded which).

By proportion, this clonotype is medium-sized (0.01 to 0.1%). The chain joins TRBV5-1 to TRBJ2-1; possibly TRBD1 for D (7 bases). V was trimmed by 1 base and J by 9 bases, leaving 20 bases between them. Germline V gene lookup returns CDR1 SGHRS and CDR2 YFSETQ. The CDR3 length is 16 residues. CDR3 sequence reads: CASSLRETGSGSEQFF. The CDR3 DNA follows: TGCGCCAGCAGCTTGAGGGAGACAGGGTCCGGGAGTGAGCAGTTCTTC.

This clonotype was seen at least ten times. This chain links TRBV28 with TRBJ2-7, with 8 bases identical to TRBD1. The CDR3 is 13 amino acids. Germline V gene data show CDR1 as MDHEN and CDR2 as SYDVKM. The trim removed 6 bases at V and 5 bases at J, leaving 6 bases unmatched. CDR3 in amino acids: CASSRQQGDEQYF. The CDR3, as DNA: TGTGCCAGCAGCCGACAACAGGGGGACGAGCAGTACTTC. The variable domain in full, with the rest retrieved from reference TRBV28 and TRBJ2-7, is DVKVTQSSRYLVKRTGEKVFLECVQDMDHENMFWYRQDPGLGLRLIYFSYDVKMKEKGDIPEGYSVSREKKERFSLILESASTNQTSMYLCASSRQQGDEQYFGPGTRLTVT.

The sample holds many counts of this clonotype. The V and J genes are TRBV28 and TRBJ2-4; tentatively, D is TRBD2 (6 bases). The germline V gene has CDR1 MDHEN and CDR2 SYDVKM. The V end lost 4 bases, the J end lost 6 bases, and 16 bases lay between the germline ends. The CDR3 contains 15 residues. The CDR3 nucleotides read TGTGCCAGCAGTTCGCCCGGGCAGGAGGGAAACATTCAGTACTTC. Protein product: CASSSPGQEGNIQYF.

This clonotype was observed a handful of times. V is TRBV2 and J is TRBJ1-3; unclear D gene. Trimming removed 7 bases from V and 0 bases from J, with 7 bases in between. This CDR3 is 13 amino acids long. Germline CDR1 is SNHLY and CDR2 is FYNNEI. The CDR3 bases are TGTGCCAGCACCCGGGACTCTGGAAACACCATATATTTT. This codes for CASTRDSGNTIYF.

This clonotype was counted many times. The rearrangement links TRBV10-2 to TRBJ1-1; the D is unclear. This CDR3 is 15 amino acids long. Per germline, CDR1 WSHSY and CDR2 SAAADI. With 3 bases removed from V and 2 bases from J, the gap between germline ends came to 13 bases. This chain's CDR3 is CASSDSQLSNTEAFF. Written as DNA, the CDR3 is TGCGCCAGCAGTGACAGTCAACTGAGTAACACTGAAGCTTTCTTT.

This clonotype was seen more than once but under ten times. The chain employs TRBV27 and TRBJ1-2; D perhaps matches TRBD1 (5 bases). This CDR3 is 12 amino acids long. The V and J ends lost 8 bases and 4 bases respectively, with 11 bases between them. CDR1 and CDR2 (germline): MNHEY, SMNVEV (reference sequence). The CDR3 nucleotides read TGTGCCAGCCGGGAGGGACCCTATGGCTACACCTTC. Translating it yields CASREGPYGYTF.

The CDR3 DNA reads as TGCAGTGCTAGCCAGACAGCGGGGACTGAAGCTTTCTTT. Protein sequence: CSASQTAGTEAFF. V and J are TRBV20-1 and TRBJ1-1, with D possibly matching TRBD1 (5 bases). This CDR3 spans 13 amino acids. Between the trimmed V and J ends, which lost 3 bases and 5 bases, there was a span of 13 bases. Per the germline V gene, CDR1 is DFQATT and CDR2 is SNEGSKA (reference sequence).

The chain carries TRBV7-2 and TRBJ2-7; the match to TRBD2 covers 9 bases. Trimming cost V 1 base and J 3 bases; bases outside gene matches: 7. The CDR3 covers 16 residues. Per germline, CDR1 SGHTA and CDR2 FQGNSA. Here the CDR3 reads CASSLVGTSLIYEQYF. CDR3 nucleotides: TGTGCCAGCAGCTTAGTCGGGACTAGCCTTATCTACGAGCAGTACTTC. Full variable domain (missing parts from reference TRBV7-2 and TRBJ2-7): GAGVSQSPSNKVTEKGKDVELRCDPISGHTALYWYRQSLGQGLEFLIYFQGNSAPDKSGLPSDRFSAERTGGSVSTLTIQRTQQEDSAVYLCASSLVGTSLIYEQYFGPGTRLTVT.

The chain joins TRBV7-2 to TRBJ2-1; perhaps TRBD1 as D (6 bases). The CDR3 is 11 residues long. Trimming pared 1 base from V and 15 bases from J, leaving 10 bases between. CDR1 is SGHTA, CDR2 FQGNSA, per germline. The CDR3 protein is CASSLDRAVFF. CDR3 in DNA: TGTGCCAGCAGCTTAGACAGGGCTGTGTTCTTC.

This clonotype was counted only a few times. This rearrangement joins TRBV7-2 to TRBJ2-2; D is perhaps TRBD2 (5 bases). This CDR3 comprises 16 residues. Between the trimmed V and J ends, which lost 5 bases and 15 bases, there was a span of 28 bases. The germline V gene has CDR1 SGHTA and CDR2 FQGNSA. The CDR3 DNA reads TGTGCCAGCAGCCCCCCACATTTCCCGGGCCCTAGCAGGTTGTTTTTT. This translates into CASSPPHFPGPSRLFF.

The chain has TRBV2 and TRBJ2-1, with a weak D call TRBD1 (6 bases). This CDR3 contains 16 residues. Germline lookup yields CDR1 SNHLY and CDR2 FYNNEI. Trimming took off 7 bases at V and 6 bases at J, with 22 bases between the two ends. The CDR3 region is CASINSYRVVTNEQFF. The CDR3 DNA sequence: TGTGCCAGCATTAATTCCTACAGGGTTGTTACCAATGAGCAGTTCTTC. The whole variable domain, filled in from reference TRBV2 and TRBJ2-1, reads EPEVTQTPSHQVTQMGQEVILRCVPISNHLYFYWYRQILGQKVEFLVSFYNNEISEKSEIFDDQFSVERPDGSNFTLKIRSTKLEDSAMYFCASINSYRVVTNEQFFGPGTRLTVL.

The chain is built from TRBV4-1 and TRBJ1-2; 7 positions agree with TRBD1. Germline CDR1 is MGHRA and CDR2 is YSYEKL. J lost 2 bases, V lost 3 bases, and 12 bases had no gene match. This CDR3 spans 17 amino acids. In DNA form, the CDR3 reads TGCGCCAGCAGCCAGTCAAACCGCCCGGGACAGAACTATGGCTACACCTTC. This gives the protein CASSQSNRPGQNYGYTF.

In this sample, this clonotype turned up many times. The CDR3 DNA sequence: TGTGCCAGTAGTCTCCGGGACGTAGGCCGCCTTGGCTACACCTTC. This codes for CASSLRDVGRLGYTF. The chain employs TRBV19 and TRBJ1-2; TRBD1 might be the D (5 bases). The germline V and J ends were trimmed by 5 bases and 7 bases, with 20 bases remaining between them. Germline V gives CDR1 LNHDA, CDR2 SQIVND (reference sequence). There are 15 residues in the CDR3.

The table lists this clonotype with many counts. The J gene is TRBJ2-7, the V gene TRBV6-2 or TRBV6-3; D call uncertain. Germline V gene sequence: CDR1 MNHEY, CDR2 SVGEGT. This CDR3 spans 12 amino acids. Trimming cost V 5 bases and J 7 bases, with 12 bases left between them. CDR3 protein: CASSQDRWEQYF. CDR3 in DNA: TGTGCCAGCAGTCAGGACCGCTGGGAGCAGTACTTC.

The chain carries TRBV29-1 and TRBJ1-4, with D unclear. Looked up from germline, CDR1 is SQVTM and CDR2 is ANQGSEA. The V end was cut by 6 bases, the J end by 5 bases, with 13 bases between. This CDR3 has 13 residues. The CDR3: CSVEIRLNEKLFF. CDR3 DNA sequence: TGCAGCGTCGAAATACGGTTAAATGAAAAACTGTTTTTT.

The rearrangement joins TRBV5-1 to TRBJ1-1; 7 bases agree with TRBD1. CDR3 length: 16 residues. V was pared by 5 bases and J by 6 bases, with 16 bases of the junction left unmatched. Germline values: CDR1 SGHRS, CDR2 YFSETQ. The CDR3 DNA sequence: TGCGCCAGCAGTCCGTCACTGACAGGGACTCCTTCTGAAGCTTTCTTT. Amino acid sequence: CASSPSLTGTPSEAFF.

This clonotype occurred many times. The V call is TRBV19, the J call TRBJ2-2; 7 positions agree with TRBD1. There are 13 residues in the CDR3. CDR1 is LNHDA and CDR2 is SQIVND in the germline V gene (reference sequence). V lost 4 bases to trimming and J lost 8 bases; unmatched junction nucleotides: 4. The CDR3 DNA is TGTGCCAGTAGTAAACAGGGGACGGGGGAGCTGTTTTTT. It is translated as CASSKQGTGELFF.

Ten or more counts support this clonotype. The rearrangement links TRBV7-2 to TRBJ2-7; 7 bases map to TRBD1. Germline-derived CDR1 and CDR2 are SGHTA and FQGNSA. The CDR3 extends over 14 amino acids. The V segment lost 6 bases and the J segment 3 bases; nucleotides outside the gene matches: 8. The CDR3 here is CASSDQGQSYEQYF. The CDR3 DNA is TGTGCCAGCAGTGATCAGGGACAGAGCTACGAGCAGTACTTC.

Ten or more counts support this clonotype. V usage is TRBV29-1 and J usage is TRBJ1-1; D remains ambiguous. V lost 4 bases, J lost 5 bases, and 5 bases lay in between. The CDR3 length is 10 residues. Germline V gene lookup returns CDR1 SQVTM and CDR2 ANQGSEA. The CDR3 loop reads CSVGETEAFF. The CDR3 nucleotides are TGCAGCGTTGGAGAGACTGAAGCTTTCTTT.

This clonotype was seen ten or more times. The chain employs TRBV21-1 and TRBJ2-2; the DNA was not compared with TRBD2, the D call given in the table. TRBV21-1 represents a pseudogene. The CDR3 sequence is 17 residues long. CDR3 nucleotide sequence: TGTGCCAGCAACCCTCCGGACCCTGATTTGAACGGCGGGGAGCTGTTTTTT. Protein: CASNPPDPDLNGGELFF.

This sequence joins TRBV11-1 and TRBJ1-1, with unresolved D. The germline V gene encodes CDR1 SGHAT and CDR2 FQDESV (reference sequence). This CDR3 is built from 13 residues. V was pared by 5 bases and J by 0 bases, with 7 bases between. CDR3 nucleotide sequence: TGTGCCAGCAGCAGGGAAATGAACACTGAAGCTTTCTTT. It is translated as CASSREMNTEAFF.

This clonotype was detected ten times or more. The V call is TRBV24-1, the J call TRBJ2-1, with a possible D match to TRBD1 (6 bases). Germline-derived CDR1 and CDR2 are KGHDR and SFDVKD. The CDR3 extends over 15 amino acids. The V and J ends lost 6 bases and 0 bases respectively, with 11 bases between them. CDR3 DNA sequence: TGTGCCACCAGTCTTACAGGGCGCTCCTACAATGAGCAGTTCTTC. It codes for CATSLTGRSYNEQFF.

Comment on this clonotype: Likely a read error: the CDR3 ends without its conserved phenylalanine or tryptophan. No DNA is shown, since the ends of the CDR3 on it are uncertain; the CDR3 is the one TCRdb lists. The chain uses TRBV21-1 and TRBJ2-7; the listed D gene, TRBD1, was not tested against the DNA. TRBV21-1 is given as a pseudogene. The CDR3 spans 12 amino acids, including both terminal residues. The CDR3 sequence is CASSSSPGQVYL.

This clonotype was counted only a few times. The chain is built from TRBV5-4 and TRBJ1-3; a possible D gene is TRBD1 (6 bases). The CDR3 sequence is 15 residues long. V lost 9 bases to trimming and J lost 0 bases, with 16 bases between them. Germline values: CDR1 SGHNT, CDR2 YYREEE (reference sequence). As DNA, the CDR3 is TGTGCCATCCAGCCCCTACAGGGCTCTGGAAACACCATATATTTT. As protein: CAIQPLQGSGNTIYF.